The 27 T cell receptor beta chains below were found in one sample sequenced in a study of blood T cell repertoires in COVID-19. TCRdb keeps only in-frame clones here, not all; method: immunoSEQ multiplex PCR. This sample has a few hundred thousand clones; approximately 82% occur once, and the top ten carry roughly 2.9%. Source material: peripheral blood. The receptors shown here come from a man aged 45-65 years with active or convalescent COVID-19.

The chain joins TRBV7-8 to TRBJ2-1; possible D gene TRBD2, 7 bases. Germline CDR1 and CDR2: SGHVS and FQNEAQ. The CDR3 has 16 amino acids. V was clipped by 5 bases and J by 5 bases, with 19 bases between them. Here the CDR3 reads CASSPPGGRGNNEQFF. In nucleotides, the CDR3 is TGTGCCAGCAGCCCCCCGGGTGGGAGGGGGAACAATGAGCAGTTCTTC.

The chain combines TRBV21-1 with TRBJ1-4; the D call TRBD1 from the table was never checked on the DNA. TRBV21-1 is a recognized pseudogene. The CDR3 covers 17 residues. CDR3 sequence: CASSKVRRRGPHEKLFF. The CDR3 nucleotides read TGTGCCAGCAGCAAAGTACGTAGAAGGGGGCCTCATGAAAAACTGTTTTTT.

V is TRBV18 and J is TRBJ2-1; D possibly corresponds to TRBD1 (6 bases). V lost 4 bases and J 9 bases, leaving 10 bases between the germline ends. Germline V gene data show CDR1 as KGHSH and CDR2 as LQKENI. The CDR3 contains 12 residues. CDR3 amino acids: CASSLQGGEQFF. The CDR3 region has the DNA TGTGCCAGCTCACTACAGGGTGGTGAGCAGTTCTTC. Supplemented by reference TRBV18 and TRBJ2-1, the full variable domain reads NAGVMQNPRHLVRRRGQEARLRCSPMKGHSHVYWYRQLPEEGLKFMVYLQKENIIDESGMPKERFSAEFPKEGPSILRIQQVVRGDSAAYFCASSLQGGEQFFGPGTRLTVL.

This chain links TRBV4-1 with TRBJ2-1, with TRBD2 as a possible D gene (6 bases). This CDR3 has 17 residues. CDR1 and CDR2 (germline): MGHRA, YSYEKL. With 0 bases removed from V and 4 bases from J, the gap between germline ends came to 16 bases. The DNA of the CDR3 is TGCGCCAGCAGCCAAGATGGAGGTGGGGGGATTTACAATGAGCAGTTCTTC. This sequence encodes CASSQDGGGGIYNEQFF.

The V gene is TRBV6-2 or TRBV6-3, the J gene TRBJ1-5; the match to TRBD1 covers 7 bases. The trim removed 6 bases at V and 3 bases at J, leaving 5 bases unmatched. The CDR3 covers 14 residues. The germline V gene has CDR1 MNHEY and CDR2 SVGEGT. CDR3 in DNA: TGTGCCAGCAGCCTGGACAGGTTCAATCAGCCCCAGCATTTT. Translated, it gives CASSLDRFNQPQHF.

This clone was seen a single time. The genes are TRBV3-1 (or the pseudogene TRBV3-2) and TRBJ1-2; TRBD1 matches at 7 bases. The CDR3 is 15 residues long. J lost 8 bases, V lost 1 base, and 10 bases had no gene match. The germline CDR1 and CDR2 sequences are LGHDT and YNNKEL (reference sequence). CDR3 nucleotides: TGTGCCAGCAGCCAAGTTTTGCGCAGGGGGTACGGCTACACCTTC. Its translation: CASSQVLRRGYGYTF.

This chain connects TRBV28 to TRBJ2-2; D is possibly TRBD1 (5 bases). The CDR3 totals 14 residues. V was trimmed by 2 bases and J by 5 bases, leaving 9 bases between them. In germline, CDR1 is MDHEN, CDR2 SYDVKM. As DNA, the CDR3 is TGTGCCAGCAGTTTAGGGGCAGGGACCGGGGAGCTGTTTTTT. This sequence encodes CASSLGAGTGELFF.

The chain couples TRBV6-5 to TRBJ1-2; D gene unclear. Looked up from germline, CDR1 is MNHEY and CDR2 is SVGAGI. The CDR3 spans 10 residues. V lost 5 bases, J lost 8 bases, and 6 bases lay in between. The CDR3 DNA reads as TGTGCCAGCAGTCTATCCGGCTACACCTTC. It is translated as CASSLSGYTF.

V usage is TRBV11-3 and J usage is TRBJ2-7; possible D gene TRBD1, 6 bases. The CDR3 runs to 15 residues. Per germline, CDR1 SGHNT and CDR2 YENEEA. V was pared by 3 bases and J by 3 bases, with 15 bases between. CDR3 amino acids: CASSFASGDYYEQYF. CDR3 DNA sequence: TGTGCCAGCAGCTTTGCTTCAGGGGATTACTACGAGCAGTACTTC.

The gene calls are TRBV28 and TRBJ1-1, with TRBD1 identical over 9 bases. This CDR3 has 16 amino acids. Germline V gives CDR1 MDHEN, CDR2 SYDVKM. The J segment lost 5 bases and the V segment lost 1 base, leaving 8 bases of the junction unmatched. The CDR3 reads CASSLYAAGQGTEAFF. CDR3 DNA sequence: TGTGCCAGCAGTTTATATGCGGCGGGACAGGGTACTGAAGCTTTCTTT.

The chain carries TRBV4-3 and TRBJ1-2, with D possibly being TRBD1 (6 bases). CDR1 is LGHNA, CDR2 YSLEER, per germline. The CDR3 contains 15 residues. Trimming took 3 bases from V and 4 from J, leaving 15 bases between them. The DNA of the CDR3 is TGCGCCAGCAGCCAGGACAGCGAACGCAGCTATGGCTACACCTTC. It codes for CASSQDSERSYGYTF.

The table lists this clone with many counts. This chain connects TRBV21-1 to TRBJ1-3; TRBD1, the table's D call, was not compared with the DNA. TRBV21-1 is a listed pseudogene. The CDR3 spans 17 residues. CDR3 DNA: TGTGCCAGCAGCAATAAAGTCCACAGTCACTCTGGAAACACCATATATTTT. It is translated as CASSNKVHSHSGNTIYF.

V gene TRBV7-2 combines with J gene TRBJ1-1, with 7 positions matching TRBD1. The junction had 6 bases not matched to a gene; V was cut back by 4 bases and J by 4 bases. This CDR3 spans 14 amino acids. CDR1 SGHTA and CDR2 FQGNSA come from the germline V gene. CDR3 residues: CASSWAGGSTEAFF. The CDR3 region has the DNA TGTGCCAGCAGCTGGGCAGGGGGATCCACTGAAGCTTTCTTT.

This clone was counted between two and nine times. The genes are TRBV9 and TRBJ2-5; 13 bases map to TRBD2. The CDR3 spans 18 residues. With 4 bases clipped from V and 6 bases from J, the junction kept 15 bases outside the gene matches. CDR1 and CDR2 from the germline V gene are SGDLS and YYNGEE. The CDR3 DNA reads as TGTGCCAGCAGCCGTAGCGGGGGAGGACTAGCGGGAGTGAAGACCCAGTACTTC. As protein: CASSRSGGGLAGVKTQYF.

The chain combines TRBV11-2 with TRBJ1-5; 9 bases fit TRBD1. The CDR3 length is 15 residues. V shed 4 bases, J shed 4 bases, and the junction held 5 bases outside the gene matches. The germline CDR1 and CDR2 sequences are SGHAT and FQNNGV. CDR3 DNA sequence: TGTGCCAGCAGCTGGACAGGGGAGGGGAATCAGCCCCAGCATTTT. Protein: CASSWTGEGNQPQHF.

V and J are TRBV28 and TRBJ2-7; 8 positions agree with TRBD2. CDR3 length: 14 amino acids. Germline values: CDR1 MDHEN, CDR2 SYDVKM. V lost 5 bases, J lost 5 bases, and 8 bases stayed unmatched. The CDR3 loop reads CASSQPGLGDEQYF. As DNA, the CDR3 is TGTGCCAGCAGTCAACCGGGACTAGGCGACGAGCAGTACTTC.

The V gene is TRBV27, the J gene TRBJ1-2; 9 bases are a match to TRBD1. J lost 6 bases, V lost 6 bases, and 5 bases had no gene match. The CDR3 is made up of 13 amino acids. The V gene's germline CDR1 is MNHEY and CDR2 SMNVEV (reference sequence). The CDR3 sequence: CASRGQGRDGYTF. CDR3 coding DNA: TGTGCCAGCAGGGGACAGGGTAGGGATGGCTACACCTTC.

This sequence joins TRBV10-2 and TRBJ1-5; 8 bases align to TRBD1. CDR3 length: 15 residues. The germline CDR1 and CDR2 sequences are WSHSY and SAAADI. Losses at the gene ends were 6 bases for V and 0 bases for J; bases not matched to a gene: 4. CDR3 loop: CASRGTGYSNQPQHF. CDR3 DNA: TGCGCCAGCAGGGGGACAGGCTATAGCAATCAGCCCCAGCATTTT.

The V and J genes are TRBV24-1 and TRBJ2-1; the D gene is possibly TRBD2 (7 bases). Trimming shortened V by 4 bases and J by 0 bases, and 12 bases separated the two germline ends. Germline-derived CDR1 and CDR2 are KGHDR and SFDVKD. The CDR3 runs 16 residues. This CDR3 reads CATSERGGRSYNEQFF. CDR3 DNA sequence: TGTGCCACCAGTGAGAGGGGGGGTCGCTCCTACAATGAGCAGTTCTTC.

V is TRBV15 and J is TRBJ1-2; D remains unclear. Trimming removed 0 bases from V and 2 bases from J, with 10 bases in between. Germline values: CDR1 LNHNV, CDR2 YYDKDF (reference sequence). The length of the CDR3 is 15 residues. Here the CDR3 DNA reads TGTGCCACCAGCAGAGAGGTTCGGTCAAACTATGGCTACACCTTC. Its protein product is CATSREVRSNYGYTF. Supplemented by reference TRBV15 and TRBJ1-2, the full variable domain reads DAMVIQNPRYQVTQFGKPVTLSCSQTLNHNVMYWYQQKSSQAPKLLFHYYDKDFNNEADTPDNFQSRRPNTSFCFLDIRSPGLGDTAMYLCATSREVRSNYGYTFGSGTRLTVV.

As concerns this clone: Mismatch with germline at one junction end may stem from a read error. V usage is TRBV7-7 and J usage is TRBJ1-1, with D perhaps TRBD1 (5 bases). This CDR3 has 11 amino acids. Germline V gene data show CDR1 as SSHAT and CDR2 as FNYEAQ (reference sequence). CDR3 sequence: CASSQAKGAFF. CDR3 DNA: TGTGCTAGCAGCCAAGCGAAGGGGGCTTTCTTT.

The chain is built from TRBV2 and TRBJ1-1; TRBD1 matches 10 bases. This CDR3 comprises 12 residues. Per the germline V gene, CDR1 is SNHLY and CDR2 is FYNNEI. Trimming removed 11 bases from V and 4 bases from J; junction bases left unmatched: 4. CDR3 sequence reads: CAGGQGPTEAFF. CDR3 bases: TGTGCCGGGGGACAGGGGCCCACTGAAGCTTTCTTT. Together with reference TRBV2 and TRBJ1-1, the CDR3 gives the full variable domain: EPEVTQTPSHQVTQMGQEVILRCVPISNHLYFYWYRQILGQKVEFLVSFYNNEISEKSEIFDDQFSVERPDGSNFTLKIRSTKLEDSAMYFCAGGQGPTEAFFGQGTRLTVV.

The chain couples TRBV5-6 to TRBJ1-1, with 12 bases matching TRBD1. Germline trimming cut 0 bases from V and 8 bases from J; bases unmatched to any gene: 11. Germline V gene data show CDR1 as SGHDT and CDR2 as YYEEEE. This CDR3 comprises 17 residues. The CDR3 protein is CASSLGAGTGGLLEAFF. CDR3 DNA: TGTGCCAGCAGCTTGGGGGCGGGGACAGGGGGCCTTCTGGAAGCTTTCTTT.

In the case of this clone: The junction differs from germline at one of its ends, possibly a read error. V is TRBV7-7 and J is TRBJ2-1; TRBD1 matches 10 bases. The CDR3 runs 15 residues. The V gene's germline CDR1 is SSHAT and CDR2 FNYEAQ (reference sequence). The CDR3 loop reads CASSLAGTGAHEQFF. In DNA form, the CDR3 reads TGTGCTAGCAGCTTAGCCGGGACAGGGGCACACGAGCAGTTCTTC. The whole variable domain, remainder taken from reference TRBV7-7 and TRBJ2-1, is GAGVSQSPRYKVTKRGQDVTLRCDPISSHATLYWYQQALGQGPEFLTYFNYEAQPDKSGLPSDRFSAERPEGSISTLTIQRTEQRDSAMYRCASSLAGTGAHEQFFGPGTRLTVL.

The CDR3 nucleotides are TGCGCCAGCAGCTTCGTGGACACCAAATTCACTGGAAACACCATATATTTT. It encodes CASSFVDTKFTGNTIYF. The genes are TRBV5-1 and TRBJ1-3, with D possibly being TRBD1 (5 bases). CDR1 and CDR2 from the germline V gene are SGHRS and YFSETQ. The CDR3 contains 17 residues. With 2 bases removed from V and 2 bases from J, the gap between germline ends came to 17 bases.

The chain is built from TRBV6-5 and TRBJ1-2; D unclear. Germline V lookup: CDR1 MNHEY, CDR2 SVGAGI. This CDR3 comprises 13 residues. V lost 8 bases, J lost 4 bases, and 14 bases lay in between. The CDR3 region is CASRRNVIYGYTF. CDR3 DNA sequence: TGTGCCAGCCGCAGAAACGTCATCTATGGCTACACCTTC.

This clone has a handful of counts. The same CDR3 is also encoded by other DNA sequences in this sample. The CDR3 here is CASSFRGTNTGELFF. In nucleotides, the CDR3 is TGTGCCAGCAGTTTCCGCGGAACGAACACCGGGGAGCTGTTTTTT. V is TRBV28 and J is TRBJ2-2; D uncertain. This CDR3 contains 15 residues. Looked up from germline, CDR1 is MDHEN and CDR2 is SYDVKM. V was pared by 3 bases and J by 0 bases, with 8 bases between.